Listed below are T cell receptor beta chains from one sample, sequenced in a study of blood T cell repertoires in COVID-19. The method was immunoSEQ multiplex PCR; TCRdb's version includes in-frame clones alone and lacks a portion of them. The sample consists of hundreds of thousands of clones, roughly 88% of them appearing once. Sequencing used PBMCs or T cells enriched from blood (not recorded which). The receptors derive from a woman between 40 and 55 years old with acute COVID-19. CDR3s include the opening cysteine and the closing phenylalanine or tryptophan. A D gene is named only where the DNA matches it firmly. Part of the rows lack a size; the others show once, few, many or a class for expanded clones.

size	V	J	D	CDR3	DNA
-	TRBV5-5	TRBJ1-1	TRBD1	CASSPGQGAMGTEAFF	TGTGCCAGCAGCCCCGGACAGGGGGCGATGGGCACTGAAGCTTTCTTT
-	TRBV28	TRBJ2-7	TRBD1	CASRSSDRFSYEQYF	TGTGCCAGCAGATCCTCGGACAGGTTCTCCTACGAGCAGTACTTC
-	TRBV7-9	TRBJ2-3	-	CASSRDLDTFTDTQYF	TGTGCCAGCAGCCGTGATTTGGACACCTTCACAGATACGCAGTATTTT
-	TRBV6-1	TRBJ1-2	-	CASSEDSPYGYTF	TGTGCCAGCAGTGAGGACAGCCCCTATGGCTACACCTTC
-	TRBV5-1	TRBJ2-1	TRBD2	CASSLVLAGVNDEQFF	TGCGCCAGCAGCTTGGTTTTAGCGGGAGTAAATGATGAGCAGTTCTTC
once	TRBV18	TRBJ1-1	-	CASLRGGEYSEAFF	TGTGCCAGCCTCCGCGGGGGCGAATATTCTGAAGCTTTCTTT
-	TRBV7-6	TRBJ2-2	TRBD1	CASSLGDRTGELFF	TGTGCCAGCAGCTTGGGGGACAGAACCGGGGAGCTGTTTTTT
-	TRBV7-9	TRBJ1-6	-	CASSSSEGFSNSPLHF	TGTGCCAGCAGCTCATCCGAGGGCTTTTCCAATTCACCCCTCCACTTT
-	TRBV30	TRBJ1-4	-	CACAPGDGEKLFF	TGTGCCTGTGCCCCGGGGGACGGTGAAAAACTGTTTTTT
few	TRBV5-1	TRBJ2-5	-	CASKPPEGETQYF	TGCGCCAGCAAACCCCCGGAGGGGGAGACCCAGTACTTC
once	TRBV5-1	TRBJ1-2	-	CASSGTGFSYGYTF	TGCGCCAGCAGCGGAACAGGGTTTAGCTATGGCTACACCTTC
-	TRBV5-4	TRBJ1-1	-	CASSFGGAGGTEAFF	TGTGCCAGCAGCTTTGGGGGGGCTGGGGGGACTGAAGCTTTCTTT
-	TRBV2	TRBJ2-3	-	CASSEAGTQYF	TGTGCCAGCAGTGAGGCGGGGACGCAGTATTTT
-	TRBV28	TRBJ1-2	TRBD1	CASSSDRGGGYTF	TGTGCCAGCAGTTCCGACAGGGGGGGTGGCTACACCTTC
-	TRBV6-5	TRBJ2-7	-	CASKRGGMDEQYF	TGTGCCAGCAAAAGGGGTGGGATGGACGAGCAGTACTTC
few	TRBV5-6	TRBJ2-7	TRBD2	CASSFSTSGTYEQYF	TGTGCCAGCAGCTTCTCGACTAGCGGAACCTACGAGCAGTACTTC
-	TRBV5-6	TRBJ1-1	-	CASSLSPLAGAFF	TGTGCCAGCAGCTTGTCCCCTCTCGCGGGGGCTTTCTTT
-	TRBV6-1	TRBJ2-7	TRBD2	CASSEQTLAGTHYEQYF	TGTGCCAGCAGTGAACAGACCTTAGCGGGAACCCACTACGAGCAGTACTTC
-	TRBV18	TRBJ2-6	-	CASSLQDSGANVLTF	TGTGCCAGCTCACTACAAGACTCTGGGGCCAACGTCCTGACTTTC
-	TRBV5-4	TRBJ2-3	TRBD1	CASSSARGTGVGIDTQYF	TGTGCCAGCAGCTCCGCCCGAGGGACAGGGGTAGGGATAGATACGCAGTATTTT
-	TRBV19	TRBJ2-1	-	CASSQLAVYNEQFF	TGTGCCAGTAGTCAGTTAGCGGTCTACAATGAGCAGTTCTTC
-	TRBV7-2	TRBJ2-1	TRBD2	CASSLEPSGRGEQFF	TGTGCCAGCAGCTTAGAACCTAGCGGGAGGGGTGAGCAGTTCTTC